This is a list of T cell receptor beta chains from one sample in a study of shared clonotypes between healthy human individuals. Here immunoSEQ multiplex PCR was the method, and the copy in TCRdb shows in-frame clones only, minus some. Among some 2,000,000 clones listed, approximately 96% were seen once. The specimen sequenced was naive CD4+ T cells sorted from blood. These receptor sequences come from a man younger than 30 in good health. The CDR3 runs from the conserved cysteine through the conserved F or W. The D gene is left open where the match is weak. The size of a clone is reported for some rows only, either as once, few or many, or as a class for expanded clones.

.,.,TRBV7-2,TRBJ1-2,TGTGCCAGCAGCTTAGGGTCCTGGGAGTATGGCTACACCTTC,CASSLGSWEYGYTF
.,.,TRBV19,TRBJ2-1,TGTGCCAGTAGCCTAGGTTTGTCCTCGGGCAATGAGCAGTTCTTC,CASSLGLSSGNEQFF
once,TRBD1,TRBV18,TRBJ1-6,TGTGCCAGCTCACCCCCGGGACAGGGTTATAATTCACCCCTCCACTTT,CASSPPGQGYNSPLHF
.,.,TRBV6-5,TRBJ2-7,TGTGCCAGCAGTTACGGTATCGAGCAGTACTTC,CASSYGIEQYF
.,.,TRBV5-1,TRBJ2-3,TGCGCCAGCAGCTCGACAGGAGGGAGCACAGATACGCAGTATTTT,CASSSTGGSTDTQYF
.,.,TRBV30,TRBJ2-7,TGTGCCTGGGCCCGGGACTACGAGCAGTACTTC,CAWARDYEQYF
.,TRBD1,TRBV5-6,TRBJ1-4,TGTGCCAGCAGCATCGGACAGGGTGGAGAAAAACTGTTTTTT,CASSIGQGGEKLFF
.,TRBD1,TRBV6-1,TRBJ2-4,TGTGCCAGCAGTGAAGTGGGACAGGGGGTATTTTACTTC,CASSEVGQGVFYF
.,.,TRBV29-1,TRBJ1-6,TGCAGCGCAAGGGAGGGCACCACCCTCCACTTT,CSAREGTTLHF
.,TRBD2,TRBV18,TRBJ2-1,TGTGCCAGCTCACCCGGAAGAGGACTAGCGGGAGGGCCGAATGAGCAGTTCTTC,CASSPGRGLAGGPNEQFF
.,.,TRBV11-2,TRBJ2-5,TGTGCCAGCAGCTTAGGGTCCTGGGAAAACCAAGAGACCCAGTACTTC,CASSLGSWENQETQYF
.,.,TRBV5-1,TRBJ2-1,TGCGCCAGCAGCTTGGGCGTTTTGTTTAGCTCCTACAATGAGCAGTTCTTC,CASSLGVLFSSYNEQFF
.,TRBD2,TRBV27,TRBJ2-2,TGTGCCAGCAGTTTAATGGCACGACTAGCGGGCGGAGGGACCGGGGAGCTGTTTTTT,CASSLMARLAGGGTGELFF
.,TRBD1,TRBV19,TRBJ2-5,TGTGCCAGTAGTCCGGGGACAGGCGGAGAGACCCAGTACTTC,CASSPGTGGETQYF
.,.,TRBV6-5,TRBJ1-2,TGTGCCAGCAGTTACAGGCAGGGAGGAGGCTACACCTTC,CASSYRQGGGYTF
.,TRBD1,TRBV28,TRBJ2-7,TGTGCCAGCAGTTACCCCGGACAGGGTGAACGGTTGTACTTC,CASSYPGQGERLYF
.,.,TRBV7-9,TRBJ1-5,TGTGCCAGCAGTTCCGGGACTGAAAAAAATCAGCCCCAGCATTTT,CASSSGTEKNQPQHF
.,TRBD1,TRBV2,TRBJ2-2,TGTGCCAGCACCCGAACCCCACAGGGGGCCGGAGGGGAGCTGTTTTTT,CASTRTPQGAGGELFF
.,.,TRBV4-3,TRBJ2-5,TGCGCCATCCTGACCGCCGGGGAGACCCAGTACTTC,CAILTAGETQYF
.,TRBD1,TRBV27,TRBJ2-7,TGTGCCAGCAGTTCCGGACAGGGGGCTCACGAGCAGTACTTC,CASSSGQGAHEQYF
.,.,TRBV27,TRBJ1-6,TGTGCCAGCAGTCCCCGTTTATCTAATTCACCCCTCCACTTT,CASSPRLSNSPLHF
.,TRBD2,TRBV7-8,TRBJ2-3,TGTGCCAGCAGCCTAGGCGCGGCGGGAGGGACAGATACGCAGTATTTT,CASSLGAAGGTDTQYF
.,TRBD1,TRBV5-1,TRBJ2-7,TGCGCCAGCAGCTTTGACAGGGCTCGCGAGCAGTACTTC,CASSFDRAREQYF
.,.,TRBV4-1,TRBJ2-1,TGCGCCAGCAGCCAATTCTCCCTTCTGGTCGGGAGCTCCTACAATGAGCAGTTCTTC,CASSQFSLLVGSSYNEQFF
.,TRBD2,TRBV11-2,TRBJ2-7,TGTGCCAGCAGCTTGACTAGCGGGGGCCACCGGGGGCACTTC,CASSLTSGGHRGHF
.,TRBD1,TRBV18,TRBJ2-1,TGTGCCAGCTCACCAGACAGGGTCAATGAGCAGTTCTTC,CASSPDRVNEQFF
.,.,TRBV6-1,TRBJ1-2,TGTGCCAGCAGTGAAGGACCCGGGGGAATCACTAACTATGGCTACACCTTC,CASSEGPGGITNYGYTF
.,.,TRBV5-1,TRBJ2-7,TGCGCCAGCAGCACTGGGGAGCTCGTCGAGCAGTACTTC,CASSTGELVEQYF
.,.,TRBV6-6,TRBJ1-3,TGTGCCAGCAGTTACGCAGTCGCTGGAAACACCATATATTTT,CASSYAVAGNTIYF
.,.,TRBV12-5,TRBJ2-3,TGTGCTAGTGGTTTAGAGGATACGCAGTATTTT,CASGLEDTQYF
.,.,TRBV14,TRBJ1-4,TGTGCCAGCAGCCTTTGGCCTGGCGCAACTAATGAAAAACTGTTTTTT,CASSLWPGATNEKLFF
.,.,TRBV4-3,TRBJ2-1,TGCGCCAGCAGCCCACAAGGGAACCGCGAGGTATCTGAGCAGTTCTTC,CASSPQGNREVSEQFF
once,.,TRBV9,TRBJ2-2,TGTGCCAGCAGCGTAGAGGGCACGAACACCGGGGAGCTGTTTTTT,CASSVEGTNTGELFF
.,.,TRBV11-3,TRBJ1-1,TGTGCCAGCAGCTACCAGGGAAACACTGAAGCTTTCTTT,CASSYQGNTEAFF
.,TRBD1,TRBV6-1,TRBJ1-6,TGTGCCAGCAGTAAGGGACAGGGGAATAATTCACCCCTCCACTTT,CASSKGQGNNSPLHF
.,TRBD1,TRBV30,TRBJ2-7,TGTGCCTGGAGTATCCCGGGACAGGGGTCCTACGAGCAGTACTTC,CAWSIPGQGSYEQYF
.,.,TRBV11-2,TRBJ1-3,TGTGCCAGCAGCCTCCGGGAGGGGTTCTTCTCTGGAAACACCATATATTTT,CASSLREGFFSGNTIYF
.,.,TRBV19,TRBJ2-5,TGTGCCAGTAGTCCCCAATCCACCGGAGAGACCCAGTACTTC,CASSPQSTGETQYF
.,.,TRBV2,TRBJ1-3,TGTGCCAGCAGTGTCCTACAGGGTCTCTCTGGAAACACCATATATTTT,CASSVLQGLSGNTIYF
.,.,TRBV30,TRBJ1-3,TGTGCCTGTACACAGGCGGCTGGAAACACCATATATTTT,CACTQAAGNTIYF
.,.,TRBV6-5,TRBJ2-7,TGTGCCAGCAGTTACCAGGGACCTCCCTACGAGCAGTACTTC,CASSYQGPPYEQYF
.,.,TRBV2,TRBJ1-4,TGTGCCAGCAGTGAGGGGGCAACAACTAATGAAAAACTGTTTTTT,CASSEGATTNEKLFF
once,.,TRBV7-2,TRBJ2-7,TGTGCCAGCAGCTTTTACATCTCCGAGCAGTACTTC,CASSFYISEQYF
.,.,TRBV7-2,TRBJ2-3,TGTGCCAGCAGCTTAACTGATACGCAGTATTTT,CASSLTDTQYF
.,.,TRBV10-3,TRBJ1-4,TGTGCCATCAGTGAAACAGGGAGGGCTAATGAAAAACTGTTTTTT,CAISETGRANEKLFF
.,.,TRBV11-2,TRBJ1-1,TGTGCCAGCAGCTTAGGTGACAGAGAGAACACTGAAGCTTTCTTT,CASSLGDRENTEAFF
.,.,TRBV27,TRBJ1-6,TGTGCCAGCAGTAAATCAGAAACATATAATTCACCCCTCCACTTT,CASSKSETYNSPLHF
.,.,TRBV11-1,TRBJ2-3,TGTGCCAGCAGCTTAAAACAAGCTGGATCTAGAGATACGCAGTATTTT,CASSLKQAGSRDTQYF
.,.,TRBV5-4,TRBJ2-1,TGTGCCAGCAGCTTGGAAGGGCTGGCTTACAATGAGCAGTTCTTC,CASSLEGLAYNEQFF
.,.,TRBV2,TRBJ1-2,TGTGCCAGCAGTCGGGAGGGACTAAACTATGGCTACACCTTC,CASSREGLNYGYTF
.,.,TRBV7-2,TRBJ2-3,TGTGCCAGCAGCTTAGTCCCTACCCCCTGGAGCACAGATACGCAGTATTTT,CASSLVPTPWSTDTQYF
.,.,TRBV11-2,TRBJ2-2,TGTGCCAGCAGCTTAATAGGGAGGTGGACCGGGGAGCTGTTTTTT,CASSLIGRWTGELFF
.,TRBD1,TRBV28,TRBJ2-4,TGTGCCAGCAGGGGACAGGGGGGTAACATTCAGTACTTC,CASRGQGGNIQYF
.,TRBD1,TRBV2,TRBJ2-7,TGTGCCAGCAGTTACGGGACAGGGACCTACGAGCAGTACTTC,CASSYGTGTYEQYF